The 6 T cell receptor beta chains below come from one sample, sequenced in a study of response to subunit inactivated influenza vaccine. TCRdb reprocessed the RT-PCR reads with MiXCR, giving one entry per CDR3 protein. The profile shows about 500,000 distinct CDR3 sequences, approximately 12% of them singletons. Sample: PBMCs from blood, taken more than 35 days after vaccination. All receptors come from a man over 45 who received an inactivated influenza vaccine.

Ten or more counts support this clonotype. The genes are TRBV9 and TRBJ1-2, with TRBD1 identical over 8 bases. The CDR3 is 13 residues long. The V and J ends lost 4 bases and 8 bases, in that order; junction bases with no gene match: 7. Germline V lookup: CDR1 SGDLS, CDR2 YYNGEE. DNA for the CDR3: TGTGCCAGCAGCCTGGACAGGGTGAGCGGCTACACCTTC. Translating it yields CASSLDRVSGYTF. Supplemented by reference TRBV9 and TRBJ1-2, the full variable domain reads DSGVTQTPKHLITATGQRVTLRCSPRSGDLSVYWYQQSLDQGLQFLIQYYNGEERAKGNILERFSAQQFPDLHSELNLSSLELGDSALYFCASSLDRVSGYTFGSGTRLTVV.

This clonotype turned up a few times. The gene calls are TRBV4-2 and TRBJ2-3; D not certain. V was shortened by 1 base and J by 0 bases, with 8 bases between the two germline ends. Germline assignment: CDR1 LGHNA and CDR2 YNFKEQ. The CDR3 loop spans 15 amino acids. CDR3 sequence reads: CASSQVSTSTDTQYF. CDR3 DNA sequence: TGTGCCAGCAGCCAAGTTAGCACTAGCACAGATACGCAGTATTTT.

V gene TRBV29-1 combines with J gene TRBJ1-2; D ambiguous. CDR1 is SQVTM and CDR2 is ANQGSEA in the germline V gene. V was cut by 4 bases and J by 3 bases, with 9 bases left in between. This CDR3 is built from 12 residues. The CDR3 loop is CSVAYGDYGYTF. In nucleotides, the CDR3 is TGCAGCGTTGCGTACGGGGACTATGGCTACACCTTC. Together with reference TRBV29-1 and TRBJ1-2, the CDR3 gives the full variable domain: SAVISQKPSRDICQRGTSLTIQCQVDSQVTMMFWYRQQPGQSLTLIATANQGSEATYESGFVIDKFPISRPNLTFSTLTVSNMSPEDSSIYLCSVAYGDYGYTFGSGTRLTVV.

This chain joins TRBV9 and TRBJ2-2; 8 nucleotides align to TRBD1. The CDR3 has 15 residues. The germline V gene encodes CDR1 SGDLS and CDR2 YYNGEE. J lost 4 bases, V lost 0 bases, and 2 bases had no gene match. The CDR3 reads CASSVGTGLTGELFF. CDR3 nucleotide sequence: TGTGCCAGCAGCGTAGGGACAGGGCTCACCGGGGAGCTGTTTTTT.

This clonotype was seen at least ten times. This chain connects TRBV7-3 to TRBJ2-5; D remains unclear. This CDR3 has 13 residues. Trimming took off 5 bases at V and 1 base at J, with 8 bases between the two ends. Germline-derived CDR1 and CDR2 are SGHTA and FQGTGA. The CDR3, as DNA: TGTGCCAGCAGCCGTTCCGCCCAAGAGACCCAGTACTTC. Amino acids: CASSRSAQETQYF. Variable domain in full (rest from reference TRBV7-3 and TRBJ2-5): GAGVSQTPSNKVTEKGKYVELRCDPISGHTALYWYRQSLGQGPEFLIYFQGTGAADDSGLPNDRFFAVRPEGSVSTLKIQRTERGDSAVYLCASSRSAQETQYFGPGTRLLVL.

The V gene is TRBV7-8, the J gene TRBJ2-5; D unresolved. Germline V gene lookup returns CDR1 SGHVS and CDR2 FQNEAQ. This CDR3 has 14 residues. The V end was cut by 5 bases, the J end by 2 bases, with 12 bases between. CDR3 in amino acids: CASSPRAIQETQYF. The CDR3 DNA follows: TGTGCCAGCAGCCCCCGGGCGATTCAAGAGACCCAGTACTTC.